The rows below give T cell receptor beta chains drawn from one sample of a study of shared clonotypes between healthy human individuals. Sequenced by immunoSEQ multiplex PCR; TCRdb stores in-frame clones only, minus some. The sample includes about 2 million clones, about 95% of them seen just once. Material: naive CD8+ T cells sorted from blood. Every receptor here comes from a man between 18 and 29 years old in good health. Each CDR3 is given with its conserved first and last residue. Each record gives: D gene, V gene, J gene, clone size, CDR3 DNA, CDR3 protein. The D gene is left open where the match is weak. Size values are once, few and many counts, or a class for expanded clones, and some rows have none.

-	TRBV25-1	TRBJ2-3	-	TGTGCCAGTTGGAAGGGGGAGGCAGATACGCAGTATTTT	CASWKGEADTQYF
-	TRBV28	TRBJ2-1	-	TGTGCCAGCAGTTTGGTCGGGGGGCTCGGAGAGCAGTTCTTC	CASSLVGGLGEQFF
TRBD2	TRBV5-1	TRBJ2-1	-	TGCGCCAGCAGCTTGGCCTTCCGGACTAGCGTCTACAATGAGCAGTTCTTC	CASSLAFRTSVYNEQFF
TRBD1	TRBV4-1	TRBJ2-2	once	TGCGCCAGCAGCGGGACAGGGGTGGCCGGGGAGCTGTTTTTT	CASSGTGVAGELFF
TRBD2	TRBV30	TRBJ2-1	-	TGTGCCTGGAGTGTACTGGCGGGGGGCTTCGGGGCCCACAATGAGCAGTTCTTC	CAWSVLAGGFGAHNEQFF
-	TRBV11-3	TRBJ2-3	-	TGTGCCAGCAGCTTAGATACGGGGCGAGATACGCAGTATTTT	CASSLDTGRDTQYF
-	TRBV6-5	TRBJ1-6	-	TGTGCCAGCAGGGAATGGAGCTCCTATAATTCACCCCTCCACTTT	CASREWSSYNSPLHF
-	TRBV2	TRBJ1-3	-	TGTGCCAGCAGTGAAGCGGGCGCGGCGGGAAACACCATATATTTT	CASSEAGAAGNTIYF
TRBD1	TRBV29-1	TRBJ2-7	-	TGCAGCGTTGAGGACAGGGACTCCTACGAGCAGTACTTC	CSVEDRDSYEQYF
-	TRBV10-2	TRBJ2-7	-	TGCGCCAGCAGTGATGGGCAGCTAAGCTCCTACGAGCAGTACTTC	CASSDGQLSSYEQYF
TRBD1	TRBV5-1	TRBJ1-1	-	TGCGCCAGCAGGAGTCCAGGGGGGGCTGAAGCTTTCTTT	CASRSPGGAEAFF
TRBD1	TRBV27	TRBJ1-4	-	TGTGCCAGCAGTTTGGCCGGGACAGGGGTAATACCCGGATCTGAAAAACTGTTTTTT	CASSLAGTGVIPGSEKLFF
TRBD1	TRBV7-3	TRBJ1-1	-	TGTGCCAGCAGCCACGGGACAGGGGCAAGAACTGAAGCTTTCTTT	CASSHGTGARTEAFF
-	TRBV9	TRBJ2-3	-	TGTGCCAGCAGCAACGGAATCACAGATACGCAGTATTTT	CASSNGITDTQYF
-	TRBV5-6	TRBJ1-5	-	TGTGCCAGCAGCCGGGGTTGGGGTCAGCCCCAGCATTTT	CASSRGWGQPQHF
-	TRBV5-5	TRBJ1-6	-	TGTGCCAGCAGCTTGGGGCGGGTGGGTCAATTAAATTCACCCCTCCACTTT	CASSLGRVGQLNSPLHF
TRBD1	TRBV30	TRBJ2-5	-	TGTGCCTGGAACCCCCCGACAGGGTCCCAGTACTTC	CAWNPPTGSQYF
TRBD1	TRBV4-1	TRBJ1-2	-	TGCGCCAGCAGCCAACACGACAGGGGGGGCTATGGCTACACCTTC	CASSQHDRGGYGYTF
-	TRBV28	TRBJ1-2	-	TGTGCCAGCAGCCCGCCTCTCTGGGGAAGGGGCTACACCTTC	CASSPPLWGRGYTF
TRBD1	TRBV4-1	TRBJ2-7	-	TGCGCCAGCAGCCCTAAGACAGGGGTGAGCTCCTACGAGCAGTACTTC	CASSPKTGVSSYEQYF
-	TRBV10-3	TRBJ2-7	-	TGTGCCATCAGTGAGTCAGGCGCGGACTACGAGCAGTACTTC	CAISESGADYEQYF
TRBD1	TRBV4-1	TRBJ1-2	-	TGCGCCAGCAGCCCGCGACAGGGGGCGGGCTATGGCTACACCTTC	CASSPRQGAGYGYTF
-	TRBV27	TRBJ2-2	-	TGTGCCAGCCGTACAAGGGACCCTTCGGGGACCGGGGAGCTGTTTTTT	CASRTRDPSGTGELFF
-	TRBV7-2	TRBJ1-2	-	TGTGCCAGCAGCCCCTATGAGGGTTATGGCTACACCTTC	CASSPYEGYGYTF
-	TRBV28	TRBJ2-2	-	TGTGCCAGCAGTCCGGACACCAACACCGGGGAGCTGTTTTTT	CASSPDTNTGELFF
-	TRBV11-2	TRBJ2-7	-	TGTGCCAGCAGCCGGACAAGCTCGGACTTGTTCTATGAGCAGTACTTC	CASSRTSSDLFYEQYF
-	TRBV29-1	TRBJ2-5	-	TGCAGCGTTGAAGTGGACCCTTCTCGAGAGACCCAGTACTTC	CSVEVDPSRETQYF
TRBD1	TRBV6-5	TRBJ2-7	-	TGTGCCACTCACACAGGGGGCGACGAGCAGTACTTC	CATHTGGDEQYF
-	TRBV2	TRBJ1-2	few	TGTGCCAGCAGTGAGGAGACCTCAAACTATGGCTACACCTTC	CASSEETSNYGYTF
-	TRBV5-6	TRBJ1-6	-	TGTGCCAGCAGCTTGGCCTCTCAGGGTGGAAATTCACCCCTCCACTTT	CASSLASQGGNSPLHF
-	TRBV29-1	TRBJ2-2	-	TGCAGCGTTGAATGGGGGGACACCGGGGAGCTGTTTTTT	CSVEWGDTGELFF
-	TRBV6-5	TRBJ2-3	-	TGTGCCAGCAGTTACTCGGCTGCAGAGCAGTATTTT	CASSYSAAEQYF
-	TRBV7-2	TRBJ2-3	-	TGTGCCAGCAGCTTCGGGCCCTCCCCCGACACAGATACGCAGTATTTT	CASSFGPSPDTDTQYF
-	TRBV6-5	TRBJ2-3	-	TGTGCCAGCAGCTTCGCAGAGGGTATCGATACGCAGTATTTT	CASSFAEGIDTQYF
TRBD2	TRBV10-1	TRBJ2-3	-	TGCGCCAGCAGTGACCAGCGGGAGAGCACAGATACGCAGTATTTT	CASSDQRESTDTQYF
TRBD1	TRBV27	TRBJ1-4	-	TGTGCCAGCAGTTTAGGGACAGGGGTTACTGAAAAACTGTTTTTT	CASSLGTGVTEKLFF
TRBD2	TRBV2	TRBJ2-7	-	TGTGCCAGCGGGCCGACTGAGCGGGGGGGATTCTACGAGCAGTACTTC	CASGPTERGGFYEQYF
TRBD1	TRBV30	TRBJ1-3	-	TGTGCCTGTACGACAGGGGTCTCTGGAAACACCATATATTTT	CACTTGVSGNTIYF
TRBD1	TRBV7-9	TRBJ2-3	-	TGTGCCAGCAGCTTCATTGACAGGGTCCCCACAGATACGCAGTATTTT	CASSFIDRVPTDTQYF
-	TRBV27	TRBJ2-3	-	TGTGCCAGCAATCCTTGGGGAGGAACAGATACGCAGTATTTT	CASNPWGGTDTQYF
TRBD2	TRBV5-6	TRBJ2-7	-	TGTGCCAGCAGCTTCCCGGGGGGGCCGGACGAGCAGTACTTC	CASSFPGGPDEQYF
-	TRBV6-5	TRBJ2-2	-	TGTGCCAGCAGTTACGGCCTAGCGTACACCGGGGAGCTGTTTTTT	CASSYGLAYTGELFF
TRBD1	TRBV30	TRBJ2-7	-	TGTGCCTGGAGTGTAGGGACAGGGACCTACGAGCAGTACTTC	CAWSVGTGTYEQYF
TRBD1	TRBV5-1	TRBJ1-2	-	TGCGCCAGCAGCTTGGACCTGGGACAGGGGGGAACGAACTATGGCTACACCTTC	CASSLDLGQGGTNYGYTF
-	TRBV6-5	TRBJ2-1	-	TGTGCCAGCAGTTTCGGACAAGAGCAGTTCTTC	CASSFGQEQFF
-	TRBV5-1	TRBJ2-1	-	TGCGCCAGCAGCTTGGACCTCAGAGGTGAGCAGTTCTTC	CASSLDLRGEQFF
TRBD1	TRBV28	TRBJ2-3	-	TGTGCCAGCACAGGGACAGGATTAAGCACAGATACGCAGTATTTT	CASTGTGLSTDTQYF
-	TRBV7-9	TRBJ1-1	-	TGTGCCAGCAGCTTAGTAGGCAGGAGACTCGAAGCTTTCTTT	CASSLVGRRLEAFF
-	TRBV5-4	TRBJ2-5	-	TGTGCCAGCAGCTCCATCCTCCAAGAGACCCAGTACTTC	CASSSILQETQYF
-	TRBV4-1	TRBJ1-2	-	TGCGCCAGCAGCCAAGTCTTGAGTGGGCGCTACACCTTC	CASSQVLSGRYTF
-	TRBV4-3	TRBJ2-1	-	TGCGCCAGCAGCCAGTGGGATATGGGGAGCTCCTACAATGAGCAGTTCTTC	CASSQWDMGSSYNEQFF